This T cell receptor (beta chain) was identified during a study of metastatic and nonmetastatic thyroid tumors. For the study at large: A comparison of repertoires was made across blood and tumor or nodule tissue from malignant and benign thyroid patients.

In the authors' methods: Clinicopathological groups of papillary thyroid cancer showed CDR3 differences that were used to build a distant-metastasis classifier. TCRdb recomputed clones from the PCR reads via MiXCR. The V and J calls shown here were made by TCRdb, not taken from the authors' results. This table holds under 35,000 clones, 20% to 25% found once. Judged by abundance, this clone is medium-sized (0.01 to 0.1%). The target antigen is unknown. All patients were untreated before thyroid surgery. Study-wide results and limits: According to reports, the diversity of TCR beta was significantly higher in malignant thyroid tumors than in benign nodules, and this held in both blood and tumor samples.

Trimming took 5 bases from V and 3 from J, leaving 11 bases between them. Germline V CDR1 and CDR2: MDHEN, SYDVKM. This CDR3 is 14 amino acids long. The clonotype was recovered from a female donor with papillary thyroid cancer or a benign thyroid nodule (not recorded which). Some clones in this sample may be carry-over from other donors' samples. The sample was blood. The chain is built from TRBV28 and TRBJ1-3; perhaps TRBD1 as D (6 bases). In DNA form, the CDR3 reads TGTGCCAGCAGTCCAGGGGACGTTGGAAACACCATATATTTT. This encodes CASSPGDVGNTIYF.